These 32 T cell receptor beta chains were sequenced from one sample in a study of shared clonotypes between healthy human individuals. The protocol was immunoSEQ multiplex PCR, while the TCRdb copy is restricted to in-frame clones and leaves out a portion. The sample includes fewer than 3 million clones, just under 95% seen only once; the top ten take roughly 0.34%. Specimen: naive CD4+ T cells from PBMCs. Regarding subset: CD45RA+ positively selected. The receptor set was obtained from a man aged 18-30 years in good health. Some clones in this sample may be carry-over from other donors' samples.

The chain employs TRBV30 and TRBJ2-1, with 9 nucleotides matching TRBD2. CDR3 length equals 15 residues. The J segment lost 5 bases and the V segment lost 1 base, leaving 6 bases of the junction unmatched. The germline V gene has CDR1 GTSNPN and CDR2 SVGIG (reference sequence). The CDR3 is CAWSAASGNDNEQFF. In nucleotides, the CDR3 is TGTGCCTGGAGTGCCGCTAGCGGGAATGACAATGAGCAGTTCTTC. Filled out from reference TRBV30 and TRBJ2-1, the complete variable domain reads SQTIHQWPATLVQPVGSPLSLECTVEGTSNPNLYWYRQAAGRGLQLLFYSVGIGQISSEVPQNLSASRPQDRQFILSSKKLLLSDSGFYLCAWSAASGNDNEQFFGPGTRLTVL.

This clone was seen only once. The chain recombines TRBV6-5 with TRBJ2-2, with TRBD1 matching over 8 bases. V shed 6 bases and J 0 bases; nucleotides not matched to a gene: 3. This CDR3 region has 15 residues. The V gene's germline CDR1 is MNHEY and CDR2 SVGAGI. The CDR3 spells CASRKGQANTGELFF. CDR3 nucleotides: TGTGCCAGCAGAAAGGGACAGGCGAACACCGGGGAGCTGTTTTTT.

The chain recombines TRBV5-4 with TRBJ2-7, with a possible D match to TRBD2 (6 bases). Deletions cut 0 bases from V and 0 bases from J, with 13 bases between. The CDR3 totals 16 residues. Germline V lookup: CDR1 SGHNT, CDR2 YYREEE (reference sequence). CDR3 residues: CASSLGGGLSSYEQYF. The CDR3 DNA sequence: TGTGCCAGCAGCTTGGGAGGCGGACTAAGCTCCTACGAGCAGTACTTC. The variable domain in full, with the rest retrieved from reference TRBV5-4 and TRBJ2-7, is ETGVTQSPTHLIKTRGQQVTLRCSSQSGHNTVSWYQQALGQGPQFIFQYYREEENGRGNFPPRFSGLQFPNYSSELNVNALELDDSALYLCASSLGGGLSSYEQYFGPGTRLTVT.

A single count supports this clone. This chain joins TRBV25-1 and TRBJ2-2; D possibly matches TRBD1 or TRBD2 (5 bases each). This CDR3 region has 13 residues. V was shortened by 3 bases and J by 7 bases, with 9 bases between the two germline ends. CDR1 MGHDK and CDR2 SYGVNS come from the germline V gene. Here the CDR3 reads CASSDRENGELFF. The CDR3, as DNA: TGTGCCAGCAGTGACAGGGAGAACGGGGAGCTGTTTTTT.

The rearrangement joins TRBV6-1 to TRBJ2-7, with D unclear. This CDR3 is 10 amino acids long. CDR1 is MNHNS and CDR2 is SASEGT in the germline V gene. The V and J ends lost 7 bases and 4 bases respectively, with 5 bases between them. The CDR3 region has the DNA TGTGCCAGCAACCAATACGAGCAGTACTTC. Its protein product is CASNQYEQYF.

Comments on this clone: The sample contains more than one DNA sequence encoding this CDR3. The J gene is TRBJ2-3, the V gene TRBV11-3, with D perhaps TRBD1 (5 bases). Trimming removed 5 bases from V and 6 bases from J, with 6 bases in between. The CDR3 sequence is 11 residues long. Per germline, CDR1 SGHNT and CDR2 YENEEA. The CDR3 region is CASSPGDTQYF. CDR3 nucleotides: TGTGCCAGCAGCCCAGGGGATACGCAGTATTTT. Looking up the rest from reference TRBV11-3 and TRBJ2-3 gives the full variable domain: EAGVVQSPRYKIIEKKQPVAFWCNPISGHNTLYWYLQNLGQGPELLIRYENEEAVDDSQLPKDRFSAERLKGVDSTLKIQPAELGDSAVYLCASSPGDTQYFGPGTRLTVL.

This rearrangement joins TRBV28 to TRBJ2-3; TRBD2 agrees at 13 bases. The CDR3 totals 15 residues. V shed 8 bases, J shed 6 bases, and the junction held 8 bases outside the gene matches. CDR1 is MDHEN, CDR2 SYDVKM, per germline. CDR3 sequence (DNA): TGTGCCAGCGGACCGGGACTAGCGGGATTGGATACGCAGTATTTT. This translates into CASGPGLAGLDTQYF.

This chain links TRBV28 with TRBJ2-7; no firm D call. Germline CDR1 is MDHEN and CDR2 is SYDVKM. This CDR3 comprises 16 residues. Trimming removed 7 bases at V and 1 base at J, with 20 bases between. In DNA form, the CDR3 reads TGTGCCAGCATAGGTTCTGGGTCACCAGCTTCCTACGAGCAGTACTTC. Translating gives CASIGSGSPASYEQYF.

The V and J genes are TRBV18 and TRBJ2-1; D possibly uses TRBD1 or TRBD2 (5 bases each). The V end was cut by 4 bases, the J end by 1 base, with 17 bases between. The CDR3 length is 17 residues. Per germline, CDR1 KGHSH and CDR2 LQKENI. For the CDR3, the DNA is TGTGCCAGCTCACTCTACGAGGGGCCATTGTCCTACAATGAGCAGTTCTTC. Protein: CASSLYEGPLSYNEQFF.

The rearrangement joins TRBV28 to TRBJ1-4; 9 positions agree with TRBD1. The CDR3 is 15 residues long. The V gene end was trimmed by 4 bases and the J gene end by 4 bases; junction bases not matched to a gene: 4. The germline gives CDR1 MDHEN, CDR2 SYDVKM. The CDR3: CASSSQGAGNEKLFF. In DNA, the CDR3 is TGTGCCAGCAGTTCACAGGGGGCTGGTAATGAAAAACTGTTTTTT. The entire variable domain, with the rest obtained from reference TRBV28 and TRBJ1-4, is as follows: DVKVTQSSRYLVKRTGEKVFLECVQDMDHENMFWYRQDPGLGLRLIYFSYDVKMKEKGDIPEGYSVSREKKERFSLILESASTNQTSMYLCASSSQGAGNEKLFFGSGTQLSVL.

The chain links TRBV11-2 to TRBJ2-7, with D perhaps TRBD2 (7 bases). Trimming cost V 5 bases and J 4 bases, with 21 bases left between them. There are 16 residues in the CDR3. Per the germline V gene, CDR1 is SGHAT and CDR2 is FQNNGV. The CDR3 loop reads CASSTPGAGVSYEQYF. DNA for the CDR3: TGTGCCAGCAGCACCCCGGGGGCGGGAGTTAGTTACGAGCAGTACTTC.

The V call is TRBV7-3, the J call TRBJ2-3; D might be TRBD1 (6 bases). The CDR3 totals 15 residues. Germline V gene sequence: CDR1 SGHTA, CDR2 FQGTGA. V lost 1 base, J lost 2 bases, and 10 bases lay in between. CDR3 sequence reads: CASSLSPGDTDTQYF. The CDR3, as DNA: TGTGCCAGCAGCTTAAGTCCAGGGGACACAGATACGCAGTATTTT.

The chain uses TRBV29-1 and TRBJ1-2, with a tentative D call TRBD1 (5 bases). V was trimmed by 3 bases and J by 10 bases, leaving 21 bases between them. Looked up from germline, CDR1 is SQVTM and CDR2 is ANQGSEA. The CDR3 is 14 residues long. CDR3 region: CSVEGDSTSTPYTF. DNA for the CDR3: TGCAGCGTTGAGGGTGACAGCACTTCTACCCCCTACACCTTC.

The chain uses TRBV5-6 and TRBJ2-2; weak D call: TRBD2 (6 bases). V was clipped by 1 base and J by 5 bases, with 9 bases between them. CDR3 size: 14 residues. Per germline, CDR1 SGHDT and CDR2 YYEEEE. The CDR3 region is CASSLRSGTGELFF. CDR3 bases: TGTGCCAGCAGCTTGAGGAGCGGGACCGGGGAGCTGTTTTTT. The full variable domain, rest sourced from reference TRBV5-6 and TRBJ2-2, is DAGVTQSPTHLIKTRGQQVTLRCSPKSGHDTVSWYQQALGQGPQFIFQYYEEEERQRGNFPDRFSGHQFPNYSSELNVNALLLGDSALYLCASSLRSGTGELFFGEGSRLTVL.

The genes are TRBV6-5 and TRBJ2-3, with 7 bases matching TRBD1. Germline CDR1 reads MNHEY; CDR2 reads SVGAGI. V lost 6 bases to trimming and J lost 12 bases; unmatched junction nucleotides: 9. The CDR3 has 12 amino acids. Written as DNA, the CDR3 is TGTGCCAGCAGCGGGACAGAGACCTATCAGTATTTT. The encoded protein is CASSGTETYQYF.

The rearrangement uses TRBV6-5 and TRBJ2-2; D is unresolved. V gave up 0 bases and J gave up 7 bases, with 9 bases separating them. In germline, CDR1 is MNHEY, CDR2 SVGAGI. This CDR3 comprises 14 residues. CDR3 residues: CASSYSIGVGELFF. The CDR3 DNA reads TGTGCCAGCAGTTACTCGATTGGGGTCGGGGAGCTGTTTTTT.

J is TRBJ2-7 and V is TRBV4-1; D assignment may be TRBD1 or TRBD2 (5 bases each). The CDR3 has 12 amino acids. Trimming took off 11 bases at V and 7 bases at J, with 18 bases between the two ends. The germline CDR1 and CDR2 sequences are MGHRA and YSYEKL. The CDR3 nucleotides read TGCGCCGCCCTCGGGGCCACTGGGGAGCAGTACTTC. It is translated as CAALGATGEQYF.

In DNA, the CDR3 is TGTGCCAGCAGTCCGCGGGGCTCTCAGCCCCAGCATTTT. Amino acid sequence: CASSPRGSQPQHF. This chain connects TRBV28 to TRBJ1-5; tentatively, D is TRBD1 (5 bases). This CDR3 contains 13 residues. Germline V lookup: CDR1 MDHEN, CDR2 SYDVKM. Between the trimmed V and J ends, which lost 5 bases and 6 bases, there was a span of 11 bases.

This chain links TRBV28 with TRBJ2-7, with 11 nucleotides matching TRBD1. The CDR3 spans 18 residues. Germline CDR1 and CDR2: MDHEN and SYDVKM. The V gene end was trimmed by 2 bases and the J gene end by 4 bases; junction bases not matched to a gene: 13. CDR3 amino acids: CASSLLPSRTGGRYEQYF. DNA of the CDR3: TGTGCCAGCAGTTTACTTCCCAGCCGGACAGGGGGCAGGTACGAGCAGTACTTC.

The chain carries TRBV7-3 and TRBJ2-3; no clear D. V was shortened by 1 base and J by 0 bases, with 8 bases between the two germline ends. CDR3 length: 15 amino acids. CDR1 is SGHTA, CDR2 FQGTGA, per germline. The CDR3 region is CASSLNFGSTDTQYF. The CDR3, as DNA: TGTGCCAGCAGCTTAAATTTCGGCAGCACAGATACGCAGTATTTT.

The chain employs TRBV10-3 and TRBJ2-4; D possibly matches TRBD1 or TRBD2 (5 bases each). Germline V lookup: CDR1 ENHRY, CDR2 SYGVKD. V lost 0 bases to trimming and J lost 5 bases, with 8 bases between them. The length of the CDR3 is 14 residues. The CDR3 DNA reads TGTGCCATCAGTGAGTCGAGAGGGGAAAACATTCAGTACTTC. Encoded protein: CAISESRGENIQYF.

The CDR3 loop is CASSPEYRGRRSNTEAFF. CDR3 DNA: TGTGCCAGCTCACCGGAATATCGAGGGAGACGCTCCAACACTGAAGCTTTCTTT. This chain uses TRBV18 with TRBJ1-1, with D unclear. In germline, CDR1 is KGHSH, CDR2 LQKENI. The CDR3 runs to 18 residues. V lost 3 bases to trimming and J lost 2 bases, with 22 bases between them.

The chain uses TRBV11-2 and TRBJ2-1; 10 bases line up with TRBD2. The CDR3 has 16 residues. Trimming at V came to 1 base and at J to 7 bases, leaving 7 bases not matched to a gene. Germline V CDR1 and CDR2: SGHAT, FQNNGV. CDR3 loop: CASSLGPGLASNEQFF. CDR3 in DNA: TGTGCCAGCAGCTTAGGGCCGGGACTAGCGTCAAATGAGCAGTTCTTC.

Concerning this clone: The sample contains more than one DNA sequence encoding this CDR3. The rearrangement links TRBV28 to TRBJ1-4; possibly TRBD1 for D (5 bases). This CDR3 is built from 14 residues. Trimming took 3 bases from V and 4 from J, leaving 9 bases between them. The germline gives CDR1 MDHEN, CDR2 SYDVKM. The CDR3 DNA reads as TGTGCCAGCAGTTTGGGGGGAGGTAATGAAAAACTGTTTTTT. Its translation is CASSLGGGNEKLFF.

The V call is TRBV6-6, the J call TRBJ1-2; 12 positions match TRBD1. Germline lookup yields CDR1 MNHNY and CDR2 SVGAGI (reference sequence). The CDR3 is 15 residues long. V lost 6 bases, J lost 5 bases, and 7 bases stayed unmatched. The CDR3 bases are TGTGCCAGCAGGAAGGGACAGGGGGCAGGTTATGGCTACACCTTC. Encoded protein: CASRKGQGAGYGYTF.

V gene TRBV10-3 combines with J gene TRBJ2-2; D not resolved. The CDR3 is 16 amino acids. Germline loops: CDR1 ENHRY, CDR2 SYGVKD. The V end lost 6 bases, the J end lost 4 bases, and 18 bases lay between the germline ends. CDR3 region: CAIRAINPVGTGELFF. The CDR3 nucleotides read TGTGCCATCAGGGCCATCAATCCGGTGGGCACCGGGGAGCTGTTTTTT.

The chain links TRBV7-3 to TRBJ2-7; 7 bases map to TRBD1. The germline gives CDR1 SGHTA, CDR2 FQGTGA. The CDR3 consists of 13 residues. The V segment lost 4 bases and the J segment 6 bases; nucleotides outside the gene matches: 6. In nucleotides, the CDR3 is TGTGCCAGCAGCTCCCGGACAGGTGGCGAGCAGTACTTC. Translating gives CASSSRTGGEQYF.

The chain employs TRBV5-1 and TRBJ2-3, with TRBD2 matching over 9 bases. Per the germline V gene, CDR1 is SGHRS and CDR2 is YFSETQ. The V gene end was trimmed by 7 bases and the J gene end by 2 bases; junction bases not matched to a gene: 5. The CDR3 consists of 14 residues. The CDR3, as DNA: TGCGCCAGCGGGACTAGCCTTATCACAGATACGCAGTATTTT. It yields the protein CASGTSLITDTQYF.

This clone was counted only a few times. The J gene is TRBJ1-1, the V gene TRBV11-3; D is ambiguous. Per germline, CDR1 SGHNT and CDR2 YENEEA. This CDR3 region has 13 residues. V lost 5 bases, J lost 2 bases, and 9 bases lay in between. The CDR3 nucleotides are TGTGCCAGCAGCCCCCCTGGTAACACTGAAGCTTTCTTT. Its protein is CASSPPGNTEAFF.

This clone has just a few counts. The CDR3 DNA reads TGTGCCAGCAGACAACAGGGACAGTGGAACACTGAAGCTTTCTTT. Residues: CASRQQGQWNTEAFF. The chain recombines TRBV7-9 with TRBJ1-1, with 7 nucleotides matching TRBD1. This CDR3 region has 15 residues. The junction had 8 bases not matched to a gene; V was cut back by 6 bases and J by 1 base. Per germline, CDR1 SEHNR and CDR2 FQNEAQ (reference sequence).

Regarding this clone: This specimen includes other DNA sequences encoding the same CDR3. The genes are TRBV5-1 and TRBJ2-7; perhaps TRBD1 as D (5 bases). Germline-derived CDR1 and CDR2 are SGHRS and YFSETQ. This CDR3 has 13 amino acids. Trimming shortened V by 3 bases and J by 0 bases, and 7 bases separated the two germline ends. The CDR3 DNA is TGCGCCAGCAGCTCGGACAACTCCTACGAGCAGTACTTC. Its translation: CASSSDNSYEQYF.

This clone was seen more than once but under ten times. DNA of the CDR3: TGTGCCAGCAGCTCCATGGGGGAGGGAGCGTACGAGCAGTACTTC. Encoded protein: CASSSMGEGAYEQYF. V is TRBV6-5 and J is TRBJ2-7; 7 bases align to TRBD2. The germline V gene has CDR1 MNHEY and CDR2 SVGAGI. The trim removed 6 bases at V and 4 bases at J, leaving 12 bases unmatched. The CDR3 length is 15 residues.